This paragraph covers one T cell receptor beta chain sequence. Sequenced by immunoSEQ multiplex PCR; TCRdb stores in-frame clones only, minus some. The profile shows 260,000 or so clones, roughly 82% of them singletons. This sample was taken from a study of blood T cell repertoires in COVID-19. The wider study: Acute and convalescent COVID-19 samples came from the United States, Italy and Spain. The analysed material was cDNA or gDNA that came from T cells, B-cell-depleted T cells, or PBMCs.

V shed 3 bases and J shed 4 bases, with 12 bases lying between them. This CDR3 is built from 14 residues. The germline CDR1 and CDR2 sequences are DFQATT and SNEGSKA (reference sequence). V and J are TRBV20-1 and TRBJ1-4; TRBD1 is a possible D gene (5 bases). The source of this sequence is a woman aged 70-85 years with acute or convalescent COVID-19. Sequencing used peripheral blood. CDR3 in amino acids: CSASTGDLNEKLFF. In DNA, the CDR3 is TGCAGTGCTAGTACAGGAGATCTTAATGAAAAACTGTTTTTT.